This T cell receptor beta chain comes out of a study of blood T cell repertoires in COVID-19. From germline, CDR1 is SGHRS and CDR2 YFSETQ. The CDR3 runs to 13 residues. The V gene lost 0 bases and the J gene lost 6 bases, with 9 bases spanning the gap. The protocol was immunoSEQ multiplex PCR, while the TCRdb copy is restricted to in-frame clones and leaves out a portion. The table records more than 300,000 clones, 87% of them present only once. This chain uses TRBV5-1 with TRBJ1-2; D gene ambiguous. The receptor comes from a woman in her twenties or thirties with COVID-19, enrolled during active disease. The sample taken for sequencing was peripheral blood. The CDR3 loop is CASSLDGVDGYTF. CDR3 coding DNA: TGCGCCAGCAGCTTGGACGGGGTGGATGGCTACACCTTC.